This entry concerns a single T cell receptor (beta chain). It is likely a read error: a sequence one base away is far more abundant. The sample belongs to a study of prognosis after radiotherapy for stage I lung cancer. Background on the study: Newly diagnosed primary stage I lung tumors occurred in 13 to 15 patients, and oligometastatic NSCLC after surgical resection of the primary tumor occurred in 4 or 5. Tumors were squamous cell carcinoma in roughly 7 patients and adenocarcinoma in twelve. Radiotherapy took the form of SBRT (3 to 5 fractions) with a biologically effective dose of at least 100 Gy.

On two occasions, one at each of two time points, 5.5 to 7 milliliters of peripheral blood were drawn. By two-round multiplex PCR, the TCR beta CDR3 was amplified from genomic DNA. Round one of PCR was performed, and it used primers specific to each TRBV and TRBJ gene. Via MiXCR, TCRdb re-called the multiplex PCR reads, giving one row per CDR3 protein. The sample includes approximately 26,000 distinct CDR3 sequences, roughly 40% of them seen just once. CDR3 length equals 15 residues. CDR1 MDHEN and CDR2 SYDVKM come from the germline V gene. This receptor was taken from a donor over 45 with non-small cell lung cancer. The sample in question was PBMCs, obtained before or after stereotactic body radiation therapy (not recorded which). The genes are TRBV28 and TRBJ1-5, with TRBD1 identical over 8 bases. CDR3 protein: CASSSDRAHNQPEHF. As DNA, the CDR3 is TGTGCCAGCAGTTCGGACAGGGCCCACAATCAGCCCGAGCATTTT.